Shown below are 14 T cell receptor beta chains from a single sample sequenced in a study of control samples from healthy donors and cancer patients. Generated by immunoSEQ multiplex PCR, the TCRdb table keeps only in-frame clones and is missing some. The sample lists some 120,000 clones, approximately 95% occurring once. The sequencing sample was made of blood. The receptors were sampled from a man aged 25-45 years in good health.

The chain has TRBV25-1 and TRBJ1-2; tentatively, D is TRBD1 (5 bases). Germline lookup yields CDR1 MGHDK and CDR2 SYGVNS. Trimming removed 2 bases at V and 7 bases at J, with 8 bases between. This CDR3 is 12 amino acids long. The CDR3 nucleotides are TGTGCCAGCAGTGAAGGGGCAGGTGGCTACACCTTC. It yields the protein CASSEGAGGYTF.

The V gene is TRBV28, the J gene TRBJ1-3, with D tentatively TRBD1 (5 bases). Germline V CDR1 and CDR2: MDHEN, SYDVKM. V gave up 3 bases and J gave up 2 bases, with 14 bases separating them. This CDR3 is built from 16 residues. The CDR3 nucleotides read TGTGCCAGCAGTTTCTGGAAAGGGGCTGCTGGAAACACCATATATTTT. This gives the protein CASSFWKGAAGNTIYF.

The V and J genes are TRBV3-1 (or the pseudogene TRBV3-2) and TRBJ1-5; possibly TRBD1 for D (6 bases). The CDR3 extends over 14 amino acids. Per the germline V gene, CDR1 is LGHDT and CDR2 is YNNKEL (reference sequence). Trimming took 4 bases from V and 6 from J, leaving 13 bases between them. The chain's CDR3 is CASSRKAGVQPQHF. CDR3 nucleotides: TGTGCCAGCAGCCGCAAAGCAGGGGTTCAGCCCCAGCATTTT.

This sequence joins TRBV11-2 and TRBJ1-1; D perhaps matches TRBD1 (6 bases). From germline, CDR1 is SGHAT and CDR2 FQNNGV. V was trimmed by 1 base and J by 4 bases, leaving 13 bases between them. This CDR3 spans 15 amino acids. The CDR3 loop reads CASSLGPGAGTEAFF. CDR3 nucleotides: TGTGCCAGCAGCTTAGGCCCGGGGGCGGGCACTGAAGCTTTCTTT.

CDR3 amino acids: CASSPWGRSSGNTIYF. CDR3 DNA: TGTGCCAGCAGTCCCTGGGGCCGCAGCTCTGGAAACACCATATATTTT. This chain links TRBV7-2 with TRBJ1-3; maybe TRBD1 (5 bases). This CDR3 has 16 amino acids. Looked up from germline, CDR1 is SGHTA and CDR2 is FQGNSA. The V end lost 6 bases, the J end lost 0 bases, and 15 bases lay between the germline ends.

The rearrangement joins TRBV9 to TRBJ2-3, with D possibly being TRBD1 or TRBD2 (5 bases each). The germline V and J ends were trimmed by 0 bases and 1 base, with 12 bases remaining between them. The CDR3 spans 16 residues. Germline lookup yields CDR1 SGDLS and CDR2 YYNGEE. CDR3 nucleotides: TGTGCCAGCAGCGTAGCCGATGGGGGAGGCACAGATACGCAGTATTTT. Residues: CASSVADGGGTDTQYF.

The count of this clone is one. CDR3 DNA: TGTGCCACCAGTATGGGGACAGAAGAGACCCAGTACTTC. This encodes CATSMGTEETQYF. The J gene is TRBJ2-5, the V gene TRBV24-1, with 7 bases that match TRBD1. Germline CDR1 and CDR2: KGHDR and SFDVKD. V lost 6 bases, J lost 3 bases, and 3 bases stayed unmatched. The CDR3 is 13 residues long.

This chain links TRBV19 with TRBJ2-2, with 7 nucleotides matching TRBD2. Germline loops: CDR1 LNHDA, CDR2 SQIVND (reference sequence). V lost 10 bases and J lost 6; bases outside the gene matches: 8. This CDR3 region has 13 residues. The CDR3 region is CATSTSKAGELFF. The CDR3 DNA follows: TGTGCCACTTCGACTAGCAAGGCCGGGGAGCTGTTTTTT.

V usage is TRBV7-2 and J usage is TRBJ2-1, with TRBD1 matching over 9 bases. The CDR3 covers 15 residues. CDR1 and CDR2 from the germline V gene are SGHTA and FQGNSA. V dropped 5 bases and J dropped 7; count of bases not matched to a gene: 9. The CDR3 region is CASSPRTGARNEQFF. The DNA of the CDR3 is TGTGCCAGCAGCCCAAGGACAGGGGCGAGGAATGAGCAGTTCTTC.

This chain uses TRBV9 with TRBJ2-1; 7 positions match TRBD2. V shed 2 bases and J 0 bases; nucleotides not matched to a gene: 8. Germline V gives CDR1 SGDLS, CDR2 YYNGEE. The CDR3 sequence is 17 residues long. The CDR3 loop reads CASSVGAGRSSYNEQFF. The CDR3 coding sequence is TGTGCCAGCAGCGTGGGAGCGGGGAGGAGCTCCTACAATGAGCAGTTCTTC.

The J gene is TRBJ2-3, the V gene TRBV27; D unclear. Germline CDR1 is MNHEY and CDR2 is SMNVEV (reference sequence). The V gene lost 2 bases and the J gene lost 4 bases, with 13 bases spanning the gap. This CDR3 comprises 15 residues. The chain's CDR3 is CASSLMGGFSDTQYF. CDR3 nucleotide sequence: TGTGCCAGCAGTTTAATGGGTGGGTTTTCAGATACGCAGTATTTT.

The rearrangement links TRBV9 to TRBJ2-1; D might be TRBD2 (6 bases). This CDR3 region has 13 residues. V was trimmed by 4 bases and J by 7 bases, leaving 12 bases between them. Germline values: CDR1 SGDLS, CDR2 YYNGEE. CDR3 protein: CASSPSGGNEQFF. CDR3 nucleotide sequence: TGTGCCAGCAGCCCAAGTGGGGGGAATGAGCAGTTCTTC.

The V gene is TRBV28, the J gene TRBJ1-1; D gene uncertain. The ends were cut back, 0 bases at V and 1 base at J, with 6 bases in the middle. The CDR3 has 14 residues. CDR1 and CDR2 from the germline V gene are MDHEN and SYDVKM. The CDR3 coding sequence is TGTGCCAGCAGTTTATGGTCAGCGAACACTGAAGCTTTCTTT. This encodes CASSLWSANTEAFF.

The chain carries TRBV9 and TRBJ1-1, with D possibly being TRBD1 (6 bases). V lost 2 bases and J lost 1, with 15 bases in between. CDR3 length equals 16 residues. The germline gives CDR1 SGDLS, CDR2 YYNGEE. CDR3 sequence reads: CASSVNPTGSNTEAFF. For the CDR3, the DNA is TGTGCCAGCAGCGTCAATCCTACAGGGTCGAACACTGAAGCTTTCTTT.